This TCR beta chain stems from a study of cytomegalovirus exposure and HLA in healthy donors. Findings and limits, study-wide: TCR beta sequences reportedly predicted most subjects' HLA-A and HLA-B alleles accurately.

As regards this clone: The antigen remains undetermined.

Germline V CDR1 and CDR2: MGHRA, YSYEKL. Trimming at V came to 0 bases and at J to 1 base, leaving 3 bases not matched to a gene. There are 15 residues in the CDR3. The PCR ran on 60 Vbeta and 13 Jbeta primers. Assay used: immunoSEQ multiplex PCR; TCRdb lists only in-frame clones, some missing. The data contain 85,000 to 100,000 clones, under 85% of them singletons. Sequenced material: PBMCs. This TCR was sampled from a female donor in good health and CMV-seropositive. The V gene is TRBV4-1, the J gene TRBJ2-7, with 7 bases that match TRBD1. The CDR3: CASSQEARGSYEQYF. CDR3 coding DNA: TGCGCCAGCAGCCAAGAAGCCAGGGGGTCCTACGAGCAGTACTTC.